This paragraph covers one T cell receptor (beta chain) sequence. This table comes from immunoSEQ multiplex PCR, and its TCRdb copy is limited to in-frame clones, with some not included. The repertoire holds approximately 290,000 clones, with 80% to 95% as singletons. The data belong to a study of blood T cell repertoires in COVID-19. In germline, CDR1 is GTSNPN, CDR2 SVGIG (reference sequence). The CDR3 has 14 residues. V was shortened by 4 bases and J by 4 bases, with 13 bases between the two germline ends. The origin of this receptor is a woman aged 25 to 45 who had recovered from COVID-19. The chain employs TRBV30 and TRBJ1-4; no clear D. Sequenced input: PBMCs or T cells enriched from blood (not recorded which). CDR3: CAWKARSVNEKLFF. CDR3 sequence (DNA): TGTGCCTGGAAAGCACGAAGTGTTAATGAAAAACTGTTTTTT.